This T cell receptor beta chain is from a study of Ad26.COV2.S vaccination and SARS-CoV-2 variants. Here immunoSEQ multiplex PCR was the method, and the copy in TCRdb shows in-frame clones only, minus some. The data contain about 370,000 clones, 75% to 90% of them singletons. The treatment denotes: around 19 received Ad26.COV2.S at low or high dose, single or two shots; roughly five received placebo; per-sample allocation not given. After the first vaccine or placebo injection, samples were drawn on day 63. The TCR was taken from a person between 18 and 65 years old who received the Ad26.COV2.S COVID-19 vaccine or a placebo. This sample comprised peripheral blood, obtained in a trial of Ad26.COV2.S vaccine versus placebo.

Here the CDR3 reads CATEDTQYF. CDR3 bases: TGTGCCACGGAGGATACGCAGTATTTT. The chain links TRBV27 to TRBJ2-3, with D unclear. V lost 10 bases and J lost 6, with 5 bases in between. The germline CDR1 and CDR2 sequences are MNHEY and SMNVEV (reference sequence). The CDR3 has 9 amino acids.